This T cell receptor beta chain was observed in a study of T cell responses to AZD1222 COVID-19 vaccine. Study-wide results and caveats: CD4 TCRs covered the whole spike, strongest at regions 160-218 and 743-854. Reports say nearly half of spike-specific TCRs go after unmutated variant regions.

A note on this clone: Its antigen is currently unknown.

Here immunoSEQ multiplex PCR was the method, and the copy in TCRdb shows in-frame clones only, minus some. The sample includes some 120,000 clones, 70% to 90% seen only once; the top ten take approximately 10%. The CDR3 totals 13 residues. The germline V gene encodes CDR1 GTSNPN and CDR2 SVGIG (reference sequence). V shed 0 bases and J shed 5 bases, with 8 bases lying between them. The sample consisted of peripheral blood, taken on day 0 of AZD1222 vaccination. The sequence was collected from an adult in good health. J is TRBJ1-5 and V is TRBV30, with D possibly matching TRBD1 (5 bases). CDR3 DNA sequence: TGTGCCTGGAGTGTCAGGGTGGATCAGCCCCAGCATTTT. Protein: CAWSVRVDQPQHF.